This T cell receptor beta chain was sequenced during a study of post-analysis software for immune sequencing data. Included in the TCR beta cDNA libraries were unique molecular identifiers. Each CDR3 protein gets one entry after TCRdb re-called the PCR reads with MiXCR. The table lists 700,000 to 900,000 distinct CDR3 sequences, about half of them singletons, with roughly 4.9% in the top ten. The CDR3 consists of 17 residues. The V segment lost 5 bases and the J segment 8 bases; nucleotides outside the gene matches: 17. The V gene's germline CDR1 is SEHNR and CDR2 FQNEAQ (reference sequence). This clonotype was counted only a few times. The antigen remains unidentified. Study-wide results and limits: Versus controls, multiple sclerosis patients showed significantly lower diversity (normalized Chao1). Patients used several TRBV segments, including TRBV5-6, TRBV5-1 and TRBV20-1, more often than controls.

This chain connects TRBV7-9 to TRBJ2-1, with TRBD2 identical over 8 bases. The sequenced sample was blood. The sequence came from a girl between 10 and 17 years old with multiple sclerosis. CDR3 DNA: TGTGCCAGCAGCCCAGCGAAGCGGGAGCATGTGGGCTATGAGCAGTTCTTC. This translates into CASSPAKREHVGYEQFF.